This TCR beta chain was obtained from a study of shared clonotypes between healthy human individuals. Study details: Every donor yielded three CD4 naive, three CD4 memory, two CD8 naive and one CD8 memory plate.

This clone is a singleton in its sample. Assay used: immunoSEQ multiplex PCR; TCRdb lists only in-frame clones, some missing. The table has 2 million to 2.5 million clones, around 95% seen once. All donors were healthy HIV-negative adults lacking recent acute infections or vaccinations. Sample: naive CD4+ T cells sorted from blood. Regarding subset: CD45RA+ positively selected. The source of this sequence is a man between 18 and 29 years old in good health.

CDR3: CASSMASGGTDTQYF. The CDR3 nucleotides are TGTGCCAGCTCCATGGCTAGCGGGGGAACAGATACGCAGTATTTT. The V and J genes are TRBV6-1 and TRBJ2-3, with 10 bases matching TRBD2. V lost 8 bases, J lost 3 bases, and 8 bases stayed unmatched. This CDR3 region has 15 residues. The germline gives CDR1 MNHNS, CDR2 SASEGT.